This T cell receptor (beta chain) was captured by sequencing in a study of OX40 agonist ivuxolimab in advanced cancers. A note on the overall study: Ivuxolimab was a fully human IgG2 agonistic monoclonal antibody targeting the costimulatory receptor OX40 (CD134). Intravenous ivuxolimab was administered to patients every 2 weeks at six dose levels: 0.01, 0.1, 0.3, 1.5, 3 and 10 mg/kg. Of the roughly 53 patients in dose escalation, about 20 had hepatocellular carcinoma, about 15 had melanoma, 9 had renal cell carcinoma and 9 had head and neck cancer. In the dose-escalation cohort, roughly 80% of patients were male, and the mean age was approximately 60 years, with a range of about 23 to 85. Prior anti-PD-1, anti-PD-L1 or anti-CTLA-4 therapy was permitted, and about two fifths of dose-escalation patients had received checkpoint inhibitors. Partial responses occurred in three dose-escalation patients, of whom one had hepatocellular carcinoma and two had cutaneous melanoma. The purpose of peripheral TCRbeta sequencing was to test whether ivuxolimab changed TCR sequence diversity and led to clonal T-cell expansion. The paper describes the monotherapy dose-escalation part (N of about 52 patients) of the phase I trial of ivuxolimab.

From the cysteine through the phenylalanine, the CDR3 covers 16 amino acids. Kept here is only the CDR3 DNA, which spans 48 bases and is read in frame from base 1. The germline V gene yields SNHLY for CDR1 and FYNNEI for CDR2. From V the trimming removes 7 bases and from J it removes 2 bases, while the gene matches leave 11 bases of the junction unaccounted for. For sequencing of the TCRbeta CDR3 region, genomic DNA was extracted from the sorted cells. The immunoSEQ Assay was used for sequencing of TCRbeta CDR3 regions. In its TCRdb copy, this immuneACCESS table keeps in-frame sequences only and misses some clones. Where compared with another copy, unresolved V genes explain less than half of these, and the others have no known cause. The sample table lists tens of thousands of clones, approximately 90% of them with a count of one. Around 1.2% of the sample rests with the top ten. Patients with a history of autoimmune disease or receiving systemic immunosuppression were excluded from the trial. Peripheral blood for TCR sequencing was collected from all dose cohorts at baseline, on cycle 4 day 1, and on cycle 7 day 1. The samples were drawn from a first-in-human, open-label, multicenter phase I dose-escalation trial of ivuxolimab. Adults with locally advanced or metastatic head and neck squamous cell, hepatocellular, melanoma or renal cell carcinoma were enrolled in the trial. CD4+ and CD8+ T cells were sorted separately from peripheral blood before TCR sequencing.

Study-wide conclusions, independent of this receptor: At doses of 0.1 to 3.0 mg/kg, clonal expansion of both CD4+ and CD8+ blood T cells was observed from baseline to week 6. Partial responders in the 0.1-3.0 mg/kg groups had among the lowest normalized peripheral clonal expansion, especially among CD8+ T cells. After ivuxolimab, more expanded clones were found on average in CD8+ T cells than in CD4+ T cells. Low levels of normalized T-cell clonal expansion were also seen in some patients who did not respond. Antigen specificity was not determined for the clonally expanded peripheral T cells.

This clone was seen a single time. Its antigen remains undetermined. No much larger clone is present one base from it, and per-base qualities are unavailable. The clonotype originates from an adult with an advanced solid tumor such as melanoma, head and neck, liver or kidney cancer. The sequenced sample was CD4+ or CD8+ T cells sorted from blood, obtained in a trial of the OX40 agonist ivuxolimab. The chain uses TRBV2 and TRBJ2-3, and 8 bases in between align with TRBD2. CDR3 region: CASKTHSGENTDTQYF. The nucleotide sequence is given as TGTGCCAGCAAGACCCATAGCGGGGAAAACACAGATACGCAGTATTTT.